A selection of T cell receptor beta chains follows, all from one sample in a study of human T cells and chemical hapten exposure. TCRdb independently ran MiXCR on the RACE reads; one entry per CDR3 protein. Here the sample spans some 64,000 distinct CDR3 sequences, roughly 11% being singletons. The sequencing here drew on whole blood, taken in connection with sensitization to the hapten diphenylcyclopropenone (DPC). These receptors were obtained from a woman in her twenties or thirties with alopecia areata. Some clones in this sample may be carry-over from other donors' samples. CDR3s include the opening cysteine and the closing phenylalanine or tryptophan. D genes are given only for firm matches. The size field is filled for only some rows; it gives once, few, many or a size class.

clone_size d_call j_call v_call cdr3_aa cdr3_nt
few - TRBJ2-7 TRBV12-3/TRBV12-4 CASSFGSFYEQYF TGTGCCAGCAGTTTCGGGTCATTCTACGAGCAGTACTTC
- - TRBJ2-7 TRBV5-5 CASSLKALMLSYEQYF TGTGCCAGCAGCTTGAAAGCTTTAATGCTTTCGTACGAGCAGTACTTC
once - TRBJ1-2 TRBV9 CASSADPWTAHYGYTF TGTGCCAGCAGCGCAGATCCATGGACAGCTCACTATGGCTACACCTTC
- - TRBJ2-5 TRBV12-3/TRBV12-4 CASSPAIRATQYF TGTGCCAGCAGTCCGGCCATAAGAGCGACCCAGTACTTC
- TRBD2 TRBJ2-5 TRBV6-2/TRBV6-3 CASSYTSGGQETQYF TGTGCCAGCAGTTACACTAGCGGGGGCCAAGAGACCCAGTACTTC
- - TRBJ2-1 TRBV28 CASTQPGLGRNEQFF TGTGCCAGCACCCAACCCGGTTTGGGGCGCAATGAGCAGTTCTTC
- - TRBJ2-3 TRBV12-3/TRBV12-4 CASSPERVGTDTQYF TGTGCCAGCAGTCCTGAGCGGGTAGGCACAGATACGCAGTATTTT
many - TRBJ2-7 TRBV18 CASSPYGDEQYF TGTGCCAGCTCACCCTATGGGGACGAGCAGTACTTC
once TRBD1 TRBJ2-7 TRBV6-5 CASSYRQGIPYEQYF TGTGCCAGCAGTTACCGACAGGGAATCCCCTACGAGCAGTACTTC
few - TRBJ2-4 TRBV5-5 CASSLQTGTTNIQYF TGTGCCAGCAGCTTGCAGACCGGGACAACAAACATTCAGTACTTC
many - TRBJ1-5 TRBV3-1 CASSPEPNQPQHF TGTGCCAGCAGCCCCGAGCCCAATCAGCCCCAGCATTTT
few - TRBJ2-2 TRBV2 CASRVGSGGNTGELFF TGTGCCAGCAGGGTTGGTTCCGGGGGGAACACCGGGGAGCTGTTTTTT
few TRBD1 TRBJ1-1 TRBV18 CASSPGTGRNTEAFF TGTGCCAGCTCACCAGGGACAGGACGGAACACTGAAGCTTTCTTT
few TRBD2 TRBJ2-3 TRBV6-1 CASSLAGAVADTQYF TGTGCCAGCAGCTTAGCGGGTGCGGTGGCAGATACGCAGTATTTT
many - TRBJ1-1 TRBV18 CASSPPYASLTEAFF TGTGCCAGCTCACCACCTTACGCCTCCCTCACTGAAGCTTTCTTT
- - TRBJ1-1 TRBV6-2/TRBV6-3 CASIQPRGRAMNTEAFF TGTGCCAGCATTCAGCCCCGGGGCAGGGCCATGAACACTGAAGCTTTCTTT
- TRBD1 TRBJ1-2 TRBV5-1 CASSLGPGQVSYGYTF TGCGCCAGCAGCCTGGGGCCGGGACAGGTGAGCTATGGCTACACCTTC
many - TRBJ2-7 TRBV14 CASSPGRFYEQYF TGTGCCAGCAGCCCCGGACGGTTCTACGAGCAGTACTTC
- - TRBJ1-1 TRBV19 CASSIVGNLNTEAFF TGTGCCAGTAGTATAGTAGGGAATTTGAACACTGAAGCTTTCTTT
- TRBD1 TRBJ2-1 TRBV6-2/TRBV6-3 CASRQTGGYEQFF TGTGCCAGCCGTCAGACAGGGGGCTATGAGCAGTTCTTC
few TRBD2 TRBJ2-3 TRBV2 CASSGLAAETQYF TGTGCCAGCAGTGGACTAGCGGCAGAAACGCAGTATTTT
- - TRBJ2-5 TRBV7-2 CASSLSQWQETQYF TGTGCCAGCAGCCTCTCGCAATGGCAAGAGACCCAGTACTTC
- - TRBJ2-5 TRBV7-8 CASSSTLVSKETQYF TGTGCCAGCAGCTCCACCCTCGTTTCCAAAGAGACCCAGTACTTC
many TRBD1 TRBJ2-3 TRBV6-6 CASSPGDRGLTQYF TGTGCCAGCAGTCCCGGGGACAGGGGGCTTACGCAGTATTTT
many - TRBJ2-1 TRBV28 CASSFQTNNEQFF TGTGCCAGCAGTTTCCAGACGAACAATGAGCAGTTCTTC
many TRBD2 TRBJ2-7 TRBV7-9 CASRQAGVTNEQYF TGTGCCAGCAGACAAGCGGGAGTGACGAACGAGCAGTACTTC
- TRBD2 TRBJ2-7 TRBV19 CASSIIGGRRYEQYF TGTGCCAGTAGTATTATTGGCGGGAGGCGCTACGAGCAGTACTTC
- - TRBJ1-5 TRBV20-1 CSAKMDRYQPQHF TGCAGTGCCAAGATGGACCGGTATCAGCCCCAGCATTTT
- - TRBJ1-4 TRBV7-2 CASSSPNGGQLFF TGTGCCAGCAGCTCCCCCAATGGGGGCCAACTGTTTTTT
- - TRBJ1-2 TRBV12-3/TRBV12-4 CASSSTIRGLYGYTF TGTGCCAGCAGCTCCACCATCCGAGGCCTCTATGGCTACACCTTC
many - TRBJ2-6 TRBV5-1 CASSLDLGGSSGANVLTF TGCGCCAGCAGCTTGGATCTGGGGGGCTCCTCTGGGGCCAACGTCCTGACTTTC
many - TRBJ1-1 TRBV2 CASSETRNTEAFF TGTGCCAGCAGTGAAACACGGAACACTGAAGCTTTCTTT
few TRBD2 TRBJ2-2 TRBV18 CASSPLGLAGRRTNTGELFF TGTGCCAGCTCACCACTGGGACTAGCGGGGAGAAGAACGAACACCGGGGAGCTGTTTTTT
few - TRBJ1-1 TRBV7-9 CASRGSNEAFF TGTGCCAGCAGGGGGTCGAATGAAGCTTTCTTT
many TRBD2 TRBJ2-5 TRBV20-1 CSARGLAGEETQYF TGCAGTGCTAGAGGACTAGCGGGGGAAGAGACCCAGTACTTC
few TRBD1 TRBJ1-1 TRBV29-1 CSVVDIDRAAEAFF TGCAGCGTTGTGGACATCGACAGGGCAGCTGAAGCTTTCTTT
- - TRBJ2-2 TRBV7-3 CASSFNAVGSGELFF TGTGCCAGCAGCTTCAATGCGGTCGGGTCCGGGGAGCTGTTTTTT
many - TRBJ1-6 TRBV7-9 CASSLASTDSPLHF TGTGCCAGCAGCTTAGCCAGTACCGATTCACCCCTCCACTTT
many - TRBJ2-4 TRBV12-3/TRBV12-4 CASSSIGGLAKNIQYF TGTGCCAGCAGTTCAATCGGGGGCCTAGCCAAAAACATTCAGTACTTC
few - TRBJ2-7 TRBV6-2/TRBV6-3 CASRRPGTPYEQYF TGTGCCAGCAGACGCCCCGGGACACCCTACGAGCAGTACTTC
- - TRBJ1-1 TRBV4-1 CASSQALSTEAFF TGCGCCAGCAGCCAGGCACTGAGCACTGAAGCTTTCTTT
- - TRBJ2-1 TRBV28 CASSFKEQFF TGTGCCAGCAGTTTTAAGGAGCAGTTCTTC
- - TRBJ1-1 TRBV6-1 CASSFSLNTEAFF TGTGCCAGCAGTTTTAGTTTGAACACTGAAGCTTTCTTT
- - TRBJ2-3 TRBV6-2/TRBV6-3 CASSPHRDDQDTQYF TGTGCCAGCAGTCCCCACAGGGATGACCAAGATACGCAGTATTTT
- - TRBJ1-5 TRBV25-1 CASSDGGDQPQHF TGTGCCAGCAGTGATGGGGGGGATCAGCCCCAGCATTTT
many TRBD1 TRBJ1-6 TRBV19 CASSLRQGAYLEDSPLHF TGTGCCAGTAGTCTGCGACAGGGGGCTTATCTTGAGGATTCACCCCTCCACTTT
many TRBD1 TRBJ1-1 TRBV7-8 CASSRDREAFF TGTGCCAGCAGCCGCGACAGGGAGGCTTTCTTT
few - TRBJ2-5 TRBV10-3 CASQGSPSYQETQYF TGTGCCAGTCAAGGAAGTCCTTCTTACCAAGAGACCCAGTACTTC
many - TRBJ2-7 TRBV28 CASSLGAGEQYF TGTGCCAGCAGTTTAGGGGCCGGTGAGCAGTACTTC
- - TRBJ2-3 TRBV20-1 CSASVRTDTQYF TGCAGTGCTAGCGTGCGGACAGATACGCAGTATTTT
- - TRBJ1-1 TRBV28 CASSFQLEAFF TGTGCCAGCAGTTTTCAGCTTGAAGCTTTCTTT
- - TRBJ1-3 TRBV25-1 CASTGPPSGNTIYF TGTGCCAGCACCGGGCCCCCCTCTGGAAACACCATATATTTT
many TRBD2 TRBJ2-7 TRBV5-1 CASSRTSGAYEQYF TGCGCCAGCAGCCGGACTAGCGGTGCCTACGAGCAGTACTTC
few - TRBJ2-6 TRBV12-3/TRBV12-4 CASTPTGKRSGANVLTF TGTGCCAGCACCCCCACAGGGAAAAGATCTGGGGCCAACGTCCTGACTTTC
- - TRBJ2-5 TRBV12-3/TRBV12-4 CASSLPDTQETQYF TGTGCCAGCAGTCTACCGGACACCCAAGAGACCCAGTACTTC